Ten or more counts support the clone carrying this T cell receptor (beta chain). What it binds is unknown. This entry is derived from a study of shared clonotypes between healthy human individuals. Germline-derived CDR1 and CDR2 are SGHDN and FVKESK. This CDR3 is 17 amino acids long. After removal of 1 base from V and 2 bases from J, the junction contained 6 bases not matched to a gene. A deep-level run was used for the assay. Produced via immunoSEQ multiplex PCR; TCRdb's table is partial and in-frame only. The data show about 1 million clones, about 75% seen once. Study conclusions and caveats: Compared with clonotypes that all four donors shared, non-shared clonotypes had lower generation probabilities. Specimens sampled were limited to blood, with tissue repertoires likely differing.

The chain is built from TRBV14 and TRBJ2-1; 9 nucleotides line up with TRBD2. This receptor was identified in a man younger than 35 in good health. Sequencing input: memory CD4+ T cells sorted from blood. Subset meaning: CD45RA-negative fraction. CDR3 sequence reads: CASSQVGAGGTYNEQFF. CDR3 coding DNA: TGTGCCAGCAGCCAAGTCGGGGCGGGAGGGACCTACAATGAGCAGTTCTTC.